This T cell receptor (beta chain) was profiled in a study of blood T cells in healthy people across ages. Study outcomes and limitations: Samples with more naive T cells showed higher observed beta diversity. Comparison with aged donors showed that long-lived donors had more naive CD4+ cells and higher diversity. Per million T cells, TCR beta diversity dropped roughly linearly as age increased.

Each donor was a healthy Caucasian individual from Russia, aged about 6 to 95. Concerning this clonotype itself: Its antigen is not known.

V gave up 6 bases and J gave up 0 bases, with 15 bases separating them. CDR1 and CDR2 (germline): DFQATT, SNEGSKA (reference sequence). The CDR3 covers 14 residues. Together with a sample-barcoded 5' primer, a J-beta primer mix was included in a second PCR lasting about 6 to 12 cycles. MiXCR, applied by TCRdb to the 5' RACE reads, yields one record per CDR3 protein. The data contain roughly 900,000 distinct CDR3 sequences, roughly 48% of them singletons. What was sequenced was blood. The chain employs TRBV20-1 and TRBJ2-7; TRBD1 might be the D (6 bases). This clonotype was sampled from a young man in good health. The CDR3 nucleotides are TGCAGTGCGGTGGCCGGGACAAGCTCCTACGAGCAGTACTTC. It yields the protein CSAVAGTSSYEQYF.